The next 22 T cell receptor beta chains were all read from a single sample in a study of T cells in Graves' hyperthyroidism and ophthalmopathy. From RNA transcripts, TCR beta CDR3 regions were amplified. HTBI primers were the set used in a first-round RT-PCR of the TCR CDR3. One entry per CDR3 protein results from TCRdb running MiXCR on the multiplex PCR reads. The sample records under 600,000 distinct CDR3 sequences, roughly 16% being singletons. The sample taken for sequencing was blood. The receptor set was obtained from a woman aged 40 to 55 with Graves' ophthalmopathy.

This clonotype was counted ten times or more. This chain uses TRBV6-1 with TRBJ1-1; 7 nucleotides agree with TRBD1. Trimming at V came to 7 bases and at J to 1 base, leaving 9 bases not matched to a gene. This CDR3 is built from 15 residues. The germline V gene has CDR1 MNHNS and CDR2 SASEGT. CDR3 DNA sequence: TGTGCCAGCAAAAGGACAGGTGTTCGGAACACTGAAGCTTTCTTT. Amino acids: CASKRTGVRNTEAFF.

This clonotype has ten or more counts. CDR3 DNA: TGTGCCAGCAGGGTTCATATGAGCTCCTACAATGAGCAGTTCTTC. Translating gives CASRVHMSSYNEQFF. The chain is built from TRBV28 and TRBJ2-1; D unresolved. The CDR3 is made up of 15 amino acids. Looked up from germline, CDR1 is MDHEN and CDR2 is SYDVKM. V lost 6 bases to trimming and J lost 0 bases, with 12 bases between them.

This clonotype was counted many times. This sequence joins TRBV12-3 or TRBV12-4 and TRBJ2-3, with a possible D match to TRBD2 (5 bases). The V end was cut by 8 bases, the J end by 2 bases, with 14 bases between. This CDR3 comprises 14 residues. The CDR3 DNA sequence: TGTGCCAGCTTCCTCACGGGGTTCACAGATACGCAGTATTTT. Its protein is CASFLTGFTDTQYF.

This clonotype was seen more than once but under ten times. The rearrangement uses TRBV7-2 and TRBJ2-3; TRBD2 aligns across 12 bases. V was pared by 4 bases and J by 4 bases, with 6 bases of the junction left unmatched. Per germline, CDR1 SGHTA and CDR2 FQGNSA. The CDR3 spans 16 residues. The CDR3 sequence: CASSYQLAGGPDTQYF. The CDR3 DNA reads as TGTGCCAGCAGCTACCAACTAGCGGGGGGTCCAGATACGCAGTATTTT.

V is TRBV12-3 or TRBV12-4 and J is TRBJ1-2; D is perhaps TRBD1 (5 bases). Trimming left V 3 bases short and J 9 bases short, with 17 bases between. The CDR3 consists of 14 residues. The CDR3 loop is CASSFALGGNSYTF. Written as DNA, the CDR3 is TGTGCCAGCAGTTTCGCCCTCGGGGGGAATAGCTACACCTTC.

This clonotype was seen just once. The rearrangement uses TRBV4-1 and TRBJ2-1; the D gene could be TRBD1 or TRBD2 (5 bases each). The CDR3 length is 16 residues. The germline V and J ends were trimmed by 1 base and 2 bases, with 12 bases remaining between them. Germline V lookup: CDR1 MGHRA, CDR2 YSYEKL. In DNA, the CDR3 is TGCGCCAGCAGCCAAGTTGGGCAGGGACCCTACAATGAGCAGTTCTTC. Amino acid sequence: CASSQVGQGPYNEQFF.

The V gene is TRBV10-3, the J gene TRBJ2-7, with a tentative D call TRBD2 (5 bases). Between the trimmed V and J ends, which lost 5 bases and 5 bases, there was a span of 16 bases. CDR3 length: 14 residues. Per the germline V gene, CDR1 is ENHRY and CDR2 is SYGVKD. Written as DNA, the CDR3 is TGTGCCATCAGTACCGGAGGCTCTTCGAACGAGCAGTACTTC. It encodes CAISTGGSSNEQYF.

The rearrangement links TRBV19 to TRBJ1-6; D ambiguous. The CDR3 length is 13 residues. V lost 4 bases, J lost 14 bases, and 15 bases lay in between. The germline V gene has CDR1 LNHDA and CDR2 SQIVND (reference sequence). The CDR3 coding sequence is TGTGCCAGTAGTAGTGGACCGATAGTCGCCCTCCACTTT. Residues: CASSSGPIVALHF.

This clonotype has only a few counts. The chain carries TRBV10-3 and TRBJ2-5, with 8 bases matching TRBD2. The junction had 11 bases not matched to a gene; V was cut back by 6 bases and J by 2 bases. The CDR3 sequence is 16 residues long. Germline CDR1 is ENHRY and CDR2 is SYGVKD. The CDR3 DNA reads TGTGCCATCAGCCCCGAGATAGCGGGGAAACAAGAGACCCAGTACTTC. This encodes CAISPEIAGKQETQYF.

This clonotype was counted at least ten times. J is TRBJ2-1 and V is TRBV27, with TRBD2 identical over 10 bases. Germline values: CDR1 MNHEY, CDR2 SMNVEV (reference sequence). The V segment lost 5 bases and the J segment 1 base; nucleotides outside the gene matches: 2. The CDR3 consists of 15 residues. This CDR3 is CASSATSGSYNEQFF. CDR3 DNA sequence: TGTGCCAGCAGTGCGACTAGCGGGTCCTACAATGAGCAGTTCTTC.

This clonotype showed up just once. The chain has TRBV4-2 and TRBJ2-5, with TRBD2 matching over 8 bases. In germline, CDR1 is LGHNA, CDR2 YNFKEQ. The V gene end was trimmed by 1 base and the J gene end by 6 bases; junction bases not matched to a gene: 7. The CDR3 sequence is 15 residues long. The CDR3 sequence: CASSQAQREQQTQYF. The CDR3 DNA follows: TGTGCCAGCAGCCAAGCCCAGCGGGAGCAGCAGACCCAGTACTTC.

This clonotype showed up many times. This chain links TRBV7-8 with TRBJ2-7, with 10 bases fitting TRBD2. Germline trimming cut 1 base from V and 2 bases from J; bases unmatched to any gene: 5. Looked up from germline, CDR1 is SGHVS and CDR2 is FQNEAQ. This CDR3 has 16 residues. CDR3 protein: CASSLGAGGVPYEQYF. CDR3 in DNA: TGTGCCAGCAGCTTAGGAGCGGGAGGGGTGCCCTACGAGCAGTACTTC.

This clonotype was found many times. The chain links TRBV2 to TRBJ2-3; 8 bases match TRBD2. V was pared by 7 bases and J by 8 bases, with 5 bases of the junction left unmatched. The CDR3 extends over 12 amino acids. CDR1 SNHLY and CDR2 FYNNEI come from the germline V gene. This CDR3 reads CASMREAVTQYF. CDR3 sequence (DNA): TGTGCCAGCATGCGGGAGGCGGTTACGCAGTATTTT.

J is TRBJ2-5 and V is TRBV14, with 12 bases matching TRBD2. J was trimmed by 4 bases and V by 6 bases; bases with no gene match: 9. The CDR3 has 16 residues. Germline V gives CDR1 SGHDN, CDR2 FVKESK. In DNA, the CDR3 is TGTGCCAGCAGGCACGGCTTACTAGCGGGGGGAGAGACCCAGTACTTC. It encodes CASRHGLLAGGETQYF.

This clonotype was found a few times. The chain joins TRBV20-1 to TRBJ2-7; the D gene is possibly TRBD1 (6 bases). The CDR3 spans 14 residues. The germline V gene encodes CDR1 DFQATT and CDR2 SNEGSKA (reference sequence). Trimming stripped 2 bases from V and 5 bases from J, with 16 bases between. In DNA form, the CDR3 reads TGCAGTGCTAGACCCTACAGGAAGGGGGACGAGCAGTACTTC. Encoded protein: CSARPYRKGDEQYF.

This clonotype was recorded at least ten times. The CDR3 protein is CRPASGDTQYF. The CDR3 DNA follows: TGCAGGCCCGCTAGTGGGGATACGCAGTATTTT. The rearrangement joins TRBV20-1 to TRBJ2-3; D is undetermined. Germline CDR1 reads DFQATT; CDR2 reads SNEGSKA (reference sequence). The CDR3 runs to 11 residues.

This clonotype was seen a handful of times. The CDR3, as DNA: TGTGCCAGCAGTTTAAGCGACAGTGGCAATCAGCCCCAGCATTTT. Amino acid sequence: CASSLSDSGNQPQHF. V usage is TRBV27 and J usage is TRBJ1-5; perhaps TRBD1 as D (5 bases). Trimming shortened V by 2 bases and J by 2 bases, and 10 bases separated the two germline ends. This CDR3 comprises 15 residues. In germline, CDR1 is MNHEY, CDR2 SMNVEV (reference sequence).

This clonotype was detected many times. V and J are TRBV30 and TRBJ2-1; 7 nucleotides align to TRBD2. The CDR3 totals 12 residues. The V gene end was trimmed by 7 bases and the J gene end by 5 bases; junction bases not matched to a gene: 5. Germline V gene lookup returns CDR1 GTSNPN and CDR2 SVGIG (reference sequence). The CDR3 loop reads CALSSGHNEQFF. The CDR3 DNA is TGTGCCTTATCTAGCGGACACAATGAGCAGTTCTTC.

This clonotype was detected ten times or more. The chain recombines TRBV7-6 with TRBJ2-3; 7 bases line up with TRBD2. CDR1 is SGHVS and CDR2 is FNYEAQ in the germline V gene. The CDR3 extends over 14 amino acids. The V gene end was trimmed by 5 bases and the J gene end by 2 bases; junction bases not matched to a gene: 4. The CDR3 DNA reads TGTGCCAGCAGCACGGGACTAATCACAGATACGCAGTATTTT. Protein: CASSTGLITDTQYF.

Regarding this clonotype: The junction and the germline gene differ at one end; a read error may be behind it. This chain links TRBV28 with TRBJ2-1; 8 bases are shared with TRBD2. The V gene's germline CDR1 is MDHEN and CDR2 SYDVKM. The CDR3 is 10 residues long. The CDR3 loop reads CASIPGGDLF. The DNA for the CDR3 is TGTGCCAGCATCCCCGGGGGGGATCTCTTC.

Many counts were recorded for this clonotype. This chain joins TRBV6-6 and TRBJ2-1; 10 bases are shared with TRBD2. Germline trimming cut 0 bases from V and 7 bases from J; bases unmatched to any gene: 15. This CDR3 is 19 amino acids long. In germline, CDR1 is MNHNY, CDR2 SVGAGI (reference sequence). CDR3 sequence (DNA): TGTGCCAGCAGTTACTCAAGTAGCGGGGGGACCCTAAGTTGGAATGAGCAGTTCTTC. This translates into CASSYSSSGGTLSWNEQFF.

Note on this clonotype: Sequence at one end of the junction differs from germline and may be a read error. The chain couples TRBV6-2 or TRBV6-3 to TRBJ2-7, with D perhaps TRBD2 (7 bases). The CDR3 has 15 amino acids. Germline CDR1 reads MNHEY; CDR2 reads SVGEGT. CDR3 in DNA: TGTGCCAGCAGTTACGGGGGGGCTAGCGGCTACAAGCAGTACTTC. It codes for CASSYGGASGYKQYF.